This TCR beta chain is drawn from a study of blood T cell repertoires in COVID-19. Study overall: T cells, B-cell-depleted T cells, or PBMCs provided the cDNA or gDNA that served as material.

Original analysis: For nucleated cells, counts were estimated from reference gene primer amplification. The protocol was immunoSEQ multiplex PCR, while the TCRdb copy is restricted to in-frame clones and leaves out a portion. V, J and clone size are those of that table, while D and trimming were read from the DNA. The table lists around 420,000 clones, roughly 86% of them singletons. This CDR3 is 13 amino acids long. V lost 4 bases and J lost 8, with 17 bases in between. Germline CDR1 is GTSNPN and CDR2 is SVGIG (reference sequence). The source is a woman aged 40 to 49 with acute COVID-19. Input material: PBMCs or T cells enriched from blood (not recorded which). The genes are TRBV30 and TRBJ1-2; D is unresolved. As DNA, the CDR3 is TGTGCCTGGACCCGAGGGCCAGGCGGAGGCTACACCTTC. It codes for CAWTRGPGGGYTF.